A selection of T cell receptor beta chains follows, all from one sample in a study of siplizumab effects on memory and regulatory T cells. Only in-frame clones appear in the TCRdb table, and some are missing; sequencing was by immunoSEQ multiplex PCR. Here the sample spans about 120,000 clones, approximately 94% being singletons. The sample taken for sequencing was non-Treg CD4+ T cells sorted from blood. The receptors originated from a human donor in good health. Each CDR3 is given with its conserved first and last residue. The D gene is left open where the match is weak. Some rows mark clone size as missing; the rest say once, few, many or name a class of expanded clone.

cdr3_length	clone_size	j_call	v_call	d_call	cdr3_nt	cdr3_aa
11	NA	TRBJ1-2	TRBV6-1	NA	TGTGCCAGCAGGATTAACTATGGCTACACCTTC	CASRINYGYTF
14	NA	TRBJ1-3	TRBV19	NA	TGTGCCAGTAGTATGGGGCGCCCTGGAAACACCATATATTTT	CASSMGRPGNTIYF
14	NA	TRBJ1-4	TRBV5-1	NA	TGCGCCAGCAGCTTGAACAGGAACAATGAAAAACTGTTTTTT	CASSLNRNNEKLFF
14	NA	TRBJ2-5	TRBV7-9	NA	TGTGCCAGCAGCTTAAACTGGGGCCAAGAGACCCAGTACTTC	CASSLNWGQETQYF
16	NA	TRBJ1-5	TRBV10-3	TRBD1	TGTGCCATCAGCGGGTCTGGGGACAGGGGTGGACAGCCCCAGCATTTT	CAISGSGDRGGQPQHF
14	NA	TRBJ2-1	TRBV28	NA	TGTGCCAGCACTTCGGGGGGCCCCTACAATGAGCAGTTCTTC	CASTSGGPYNEQFF
13	NA	TRBJ1-3	TRBV5-1	TRBD1	TGCGCCAGCGGGACAGGCTCTGGAAACACCATATATTTT	CASGTGSGNTIYF
15	NA	TRBJ2-1	TRBV5-6	NA	TGTGCCAGCAGCTCAAACGCCGGGTATAGGAATGAGCAGTTCTTC	CASSSNAGYRNEQFF
15	NA	TRBJ2-2	TRBV27	TRBD1	TGTGCCAGCAGCACTCCCAGGGGGCTCACCGGGGAGCTGTTTTTT	CASSTPRGLTGELFF
13	NA	TRBJ2-3	TRBV6-1	NA	TGTGCCAGCAGTGGAGGGAACACAGATACGCAGTATTTT	CASSGGNTDTQYF
16	NA	TRBJ1-1	TRBV5-3	NA	TGTGCCAGAAGCTTGTGGGCCCCCCACCCGGTCACTGAAGCTTTCTTT	CARSLWAPHPVTEAFF
14	NA	TRBJ1-5	TRBV12-5	NA	TGTGCTAGTGGTTTGACAGATAGCAATCAGCCCCAGCATTTT	CASGLTDSNQPQHF
14	NA	TRBJ1-2	TRBV19	NA	TGTGCCAGTAGGAGCGGGGGGGCTAACTATGGCTACACCTTC	CASRSGGANYGYTF
15	NA	TRBJ1-2	TRBV19	TRBD1	TGTGCCAGTGGAACCCGGGACAGGGCTTTAAGAGGCTACACCTTC	CASGTRDRALRGYTF
15	NA	TRBJ2-7	TRBV27	NA	TGTGCCAGCAGTTTAGGAGAGATAGGGCTTTACGAGCAGTACTTC	CASSLGEIGLYEQYF
13	NA	TRBJ1-2	TRBV5-8	TRBD1	TGTGCCAGCAGCAAGACAGGGAACTATGGCTACACCTTC	CASSKTGNYGYTF
14	NA	TRBJ2-6	TRBV15	NA	TGTGCCACCAGCAGCCAGACTGGGGCCAACGTCCTGACTTTC	CATSSQTGANVLTF
16	few	TRBJ1-6	TRBV7-2	NA	TGTGCCAGCAGCTTATGGGCCACAGCCGATAATTCACCCCTCCACTTT	CASSLWATADNSPLHF
15	NA	TRBJ2-5	TRBV6-5	TRBD2	TGTGCCAGCAATCGAGCGGGAGGGGGAGGGGAGACCCAGTACTTC	CASNRAGGGGETQYF
14	NA	TRBJ1-5	TRBV14	NA	TGTGCCAGCACCCAAGGCACGGATAATCAGCCCCAGCATTTT	CASTQGTDNQPQHF
15	NA	TRBJ1-2	TRBV6-6	TRBD1	TGTGCCAGCAGCCCCGGACAGGGGGCGAACTATGGCTACACCTTC	CASSPGQGANYGYTF
14	NA	TRBJ1-1	TRBV9	NA	TGTGCCAGCAGCGTAGCTGCAAGGAACACTGAAGCTTTCTTT	CASSVAARNTEAFF
16	NA	TRBJ2-5	TRBV13	TRBD1	TGTGCCAGCAGCCCACCGGGACAGAGGGGGATCGAGACCCAGTACTTC	CASSPPGQRGIETQYF
15	NA	TRBJ1-5	TRBV6-5	TRBD1	TGTGCCAGCAGCTCTCCGGGACAGGGGGATCAGCCCCAGCATTTT	CASSSPGQGDQPQHF
17	NA	TRBJ2-5	TRBV5-6	TRBD1	TGTGCCAGCAGCTTACCTGCCGGGACAGGGGGATCAGAGACCCAGTACTTC	CASSLPAGTGGSETQYF
15	NA	TRBJ2-7	TRBV5-1	TRBD2	TGCGCCAGCAGGAAATTAGCGGGGGAGACCTACGAGCAGTACTTC	CASRKLAGETYEQYF
14	NA	TRBJ2-6	TRBV7-2	NA	TGTGCCAGCAGCTTCCCCTCCGGGGCCAACGTCCTGACTTTC	CASSFPSGANVLTF
14	few	TRBJ1-4	TRBV2	TRBD1	TGTGCCAGCAGTGGGTCCGGGACAGCTGAAAAACTGTTTTTT	CASSGSGTAEKLFF
19	NA	TRBJ1-2	TRBV10-1	NA	TGCGCCAGCAGTGAGTCGAGGCCCCGCGAGTATGTAGATAACTATGGCTACACCTTC	CASSESRPREYVDNYGYTF
14	NA	TRBJ2-2	TRBV10-3	NA	TGTGCCATCAGTGATTCCAGGGATGCCGGGGAGCTGTTTTTT	CAISDSRDAGELFF
13	NA	TRBJ2-7	TRBV29-1	NA	TGCAGCGTTGGAGACAAACAGTTTTGGGGGCGGTGCTTC	CSVGDKQFWGRCF
15	NA	TRBJ2-1	TRBV5-1	TRBD1	TGCGCCAGCAGCTTGGAAGGACAGGACTACAATGAGCAGTTCTTC	CASSLEGQDYNEQFF
13	NA	TRBJ1-1	TRBV19	NA	TGTGCCAGTAGTATCCGGATGAACACTGAAGCTTTCTTT	CASSIRMNTEAFF
15	NA	TRBJ2-7	TRBV18	NA	TGTGCCAGCTCACCGGCCAATGCGGTCTCCTACGAGCAGTACTTC	CASSPANAVSYEQYF
16	NA	TRBJ2-7	TRBV6-5	TRBD1	TGTGCCAGCAGTTACTCCCGACAGGGCGAGGGGTACGAGCAGTACTTC	CASSYSRQGEGYEQYF
13	NA	TRBJ1-5	TRBV7-8	NA	TGTGCCAGCAGCTCCGCAGGGAGTCAGCCCCAGCATTTT	CASSSAGSQPQHF
15	once	TRBJ1-1	TRBV6-1	NA	TGTGCCAGCAGGGAACGGGGGATAGGGAACACTGAAGCTTTCTTT	CASRERGIGNTEAFF
16	NA	TRBJ2-3	TRBV9	NA	TGTGCCAGCAGCGTTACAGGGAGGGGATTCACAGATACGCAGTATTTT	CASSVTGRGFTDTQYF
16	NA	TRBJ2-5	TRBV7-3	NA	TGTGCCAGCAGCTCTCATGGGGTTGGGGCACAAGAGACCCAGTACTTC	CASSSHGVGAQETQYF
14	NA	TRBJ1-2	TRBV11-2	TRBD1	TGTGCCAGCAGCACGGACAGGGTCGGGTATGGCTACACCTTC	CASSTDRVGYGYTF
17	NA	TRBJ2-1	TRBV19	TRBD1	TGTGCCAGTAGTATCTATCCCGGGACAGGGGTATACAATGAGCAGTTCTTC	CASSIYPGTGVYNEQFF
15	NA	TRBJ2-5	TRBV5-1	NA	TGCGCCAGCAGCTTGGCCTATGGTGGGGGCGAGACCCAGTACTTC	CASSLAYGGGETQYF
16	NA	TRBJ1-3	TRBV9	NA	TGTGCCAGCAGCGTTGCCGGGACAAAGTCTGGAAACACCATATATTTT	CASSVAGTKSGNTIYF
13	NA	TRBJ1-2	TRBV7-9	TRBD1	TGTGCCAGCAGCTTGTCGACAGGGGAGGGCTACACCTTC	CASSLSTGEGYTF
13	once	TRBJ1-2	TRBV5-4	NA	TGTGCCAGCAGCGGGGGGAACCGCTATGGCTACACCTTC	CASSGGNRYGYTF
16	NA	TRBJ2-5	TRBV4-2	TRBD2	TGTGCCAGCAGCCACTCTAGCGGGAGGGGGGCGGAGACCCAGTACTTC	CASSHSSGRGAETQYF
15	NA	TRBJ2-7	TRBV7-8	TRBD1	TGTGCCAGCAGCTTACGGGACAGGGCGTCCTACGAGCAGTACTTC	CASSLRDRASYEQYF
15	NA	TRBJ2-7	TRBV7-9	TRBD1	TGTGCCAGCAGCCCACCCCCGGGACAGGGCTACGAGCAGTACTTC	CASSPPPGQGYEQYF
16	NA	TRBJ1-2	TRBV5-1	TRBD1	TGCGCCAGCAGCACCCAACCGGGACAGGGACTGATTGGCTACACCTTC	CASSTQPGQGLIGYTF
16	NA	TRBJ2-1	TRBV9	TRBD2	TGTGCCAGCAGCGTAGATTTAGCGGGAGTAAGAAATGAGCAGTTCTTC	CASSVDLAGVRNEQFF
15	NA	TRBJ1-2	TRBV6-1	NA	TGTGCCAGCAGTCCCACAGGGAGCGGGGTCTATGGCTACACCTTC	CASSPTGSGVYGYTF
14	NA	TRBJ2-3	TRBV9	NA	TGTGCCAGCAGCGTAGTTTCTAGCTTAGATACGCAGTATTTT	CASSVVSSLDTQYF
14	NA	TRBJ1-5	TRBV2	NA	TGTGCCAGCAGGATGGACAGTAGCAATCAGCCCCAGCATTTT	CASRMDSSNQPQHF